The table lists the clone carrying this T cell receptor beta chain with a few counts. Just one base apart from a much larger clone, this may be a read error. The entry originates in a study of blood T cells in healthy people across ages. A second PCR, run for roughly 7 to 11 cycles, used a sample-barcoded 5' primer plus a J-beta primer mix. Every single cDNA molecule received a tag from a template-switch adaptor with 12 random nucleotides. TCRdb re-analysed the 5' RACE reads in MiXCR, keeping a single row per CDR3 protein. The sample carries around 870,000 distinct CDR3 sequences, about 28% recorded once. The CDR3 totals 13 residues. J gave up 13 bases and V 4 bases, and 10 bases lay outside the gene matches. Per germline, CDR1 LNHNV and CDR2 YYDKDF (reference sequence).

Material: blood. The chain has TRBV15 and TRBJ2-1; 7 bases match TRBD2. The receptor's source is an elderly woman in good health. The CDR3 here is CATSKKGLETQFF. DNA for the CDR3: TGTGCCACCAGCAAAAAAGGACTAGAGACCCAGTTCTTC.